The clone carrying this TCR beta chain was detected only once. Per-sample yields of isolated PBMCs were at least 6 million. Germline-derived CDR1 and CDR2 are MGHRA and YSYEKL. CDR3 length: 14 residues. The germline V and J ends were trimmed by 2 bases and 2 bases, with 8 bases remaining between them. These data belong to a study of blood T cells in healthy people across ages. Alongside a J-beta primer mix, a sample-barcoded 5' primer served in a second PCR lasting about 7 to 11 cycles. TCRdb ran MiXCR on the 5' RACE reads and lists one entry per CDR3 protein. The data contain 2 million or so distinct CDR3 sequences, 40% to 55% of them singletons.

This receptor was identified in a woman between 40 and 55 years old in good health. Sequencing was done on a sample of blood. J is TRBJ2-3 and V is TRBV4-1; D uncertain. In DNA form, the CDR3 reads TGCGCCAGCAGCCAACTGGTCCACACAGATACGCAGTATTTT. It translates to CASSQLVHTDTQYF.